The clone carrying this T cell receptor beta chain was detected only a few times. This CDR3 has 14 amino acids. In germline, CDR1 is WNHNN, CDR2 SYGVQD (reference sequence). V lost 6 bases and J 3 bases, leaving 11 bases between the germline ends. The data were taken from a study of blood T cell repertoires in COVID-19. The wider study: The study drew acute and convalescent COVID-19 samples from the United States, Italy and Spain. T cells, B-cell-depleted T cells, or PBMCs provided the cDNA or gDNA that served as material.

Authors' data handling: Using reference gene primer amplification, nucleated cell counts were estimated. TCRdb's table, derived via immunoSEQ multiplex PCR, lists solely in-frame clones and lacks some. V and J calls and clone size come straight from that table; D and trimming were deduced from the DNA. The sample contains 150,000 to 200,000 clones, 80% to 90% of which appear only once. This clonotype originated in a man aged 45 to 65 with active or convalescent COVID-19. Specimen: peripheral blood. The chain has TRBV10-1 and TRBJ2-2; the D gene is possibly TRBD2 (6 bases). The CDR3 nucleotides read TGCGCCAGCAGACACGGCGGGGACACCGGGGAGCTGTTTTTT. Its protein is CASRHGGDTGELFF.